Below, 15 T cell receptor beta chains from the same sample are listed, as sequenced in a study of OX40 agonist ivuxolimab in advanced cancers. Profiled with immunoSEQ multiplex PCR; TCRdb holds only in-frame clones, not every one. The data contain roughly 19,000 clones, more than 70% of them seen just once; the ten biggest clones take up roughly an eighth. This specimen consisted of CD4+ or CD8+ T cells sorted from blood, obtained in a trial of the OX40 agonist ivuxolimab. These receptors were obtained from an adult with an advanced solid tumor such as melanoma, head and neck, liver or kidney cancer.

The CDR3 protein is CASSLWDQPQHF. The CDR3 DNA reads as TGTGCCAGCAGCTTGTGGGATCAGCCCCAGCATTTT. This chain connects TRBV5-6 to TRBJ1-5; no firm D call. Germline V gene lookup returns CDR1 SGHDT and CDR2 YYEEEE. The length of the CDR3 is 12 residues. Deletions cut 1 base from V and 5 bases from J, with 4 bases between. Based on the CDR3 plus reference TRBV5-6 and TRBJ1-5, the full variable domain is DAGVTQSPTHLIKTRGQQVTLRCSPKSGHDTVSWYQQALGQGPQFIFQYYEEEERQRGNFPDRFSGHQFPNYSSELNVNALLLGDSALYLCASSLWDQPQHFGDGTRLSIL.

The CDR3 DNA sequence: TGTGCCAGCAGGACTGGACTAGCGGGCCCCTACGAGCAGTACTTC. Amino acid sequence: CASRTGLAGPYEQYF. The J gene is TRBJ2-7, the V gene TRBV2; 11 nucleotides align to TRBD2. The CDR3 runs 15 residues. V dropped 6 bases and J dropped 2; count of bases not matched to a gene: 6. Germline CDR1 is SNHLY and CDR2 is FYNNEI. Looking up the rest from reference TRBV2 and TRBJ2-7 gives the full variable domain: EPEVTQTPSHQVTQMGQEVILRCVPISNHLYFYWYRQILGQKVEFLVSFYNNEISEKSEIFDDQFSVERPDGSNFTLKIRSTKLEDSAMYFCASRTGLAGPYEQYFGPGTRLTVT.

The chain carries TRBV5-6 and TRBJ2-7, with D unclear. CDR3 length equals 15 residues. Germline V lookup: CDR1 SGHDT, CDR2 YYEEEE. Trimming removed 4 bases from V and 0 bases from J, with 14 bases in between. The CDR3 nucleotides are TGTGCCAGCAGCCTGGGTTGGACGAGCTCCTACGAGCAGTACTTC. Protein sequence: CASSLGWTSSYEQYF.

The chain carries TRBV27 and TRBJ2-3; D is uncertain. Germline V gene lookup returns CDR1 MNHEY and CDR2 SMNVEV (reference sequence). The CDR3 has 14 amino acids. V lost 3 bases, J lost 2 bases, and 9 bases lay in between. The CDR3 region is CASSFGVNTDTQYF. The CDR3 DNA sequence: TGTGCCAGCAGTTTTGGAGTAAACACAGATACGCAGTATTTT.

The chain carries TRBV27 and TRBJ2-7, with 8 bases identical to TRBD1. Germline lookup yields CDR1 MNHEY and CDR2 SMNVEV (reference sequence). Unmatched junction bases numbered 6, after V lost 3 bases and J lost 2 bases. The CDR3 totals 15 residues. The DNA for the CDR3 is TGTGCCAGCAGTTTGGGATCGGGACAGGCCTACGAGCAGTACTTC. Its translation: CASSLGSGQAYEQYF.

This clone came up once. The rearrangement links TRBV11-3 to TRBJ1-5; tentative D call: TRBD1 (5 bases). This CDR3 has 12 residues. V was trimmed by 5 bases and J by 6 bases, leaving 8 bases between them. Per germline, CDR1 SGHNT and CDR2 YENEEA. The CDR3 DNA is TGTGCCAGCAGCGCAGGGAGTCAGCCCCAGCATTTT. This gives the protein CASSAGSQPQHF.

J is TRBJ2-7 and V is TRBV6-5; D is tentatively TRBD1 or TRBD2 (5 bases each). Looked up from germline, CDR1 is MNHEY and CDR2 is SVGAGI. The CDR3 is 13 residues long. The ends were cut back, 6 bases at V and 2 bases at J, with 11 bases in the middle. Here the CDR3 DNA reads TGTGCCAGCAGCAGGGACCTCACCTACGAGCAGTACTTC. This sequence encodes CASSRDLTYEQYF.

The chain combines TRBV9 with TRBJ2-1; possibly TRBD1 for D (6 bases). Trimming took off 3 bases at V and 10 bases at J, with 14 bases between the two ends. Germline values: CDR1 SGDLS, CDR2 YYNGEE. The CDR3 loop spans 13 amino acids. In nucleotides, the CDR3 is TGTGCCAGCAGCGCCTTACAGGGAAGGGAGCAGTTCTTC. Its translation is CASSALQGREQFF.

The chain combines TRBV2 with TRBJ2-7, with D possibly called TRBD1 or TRBD2 (5 bases each). Germline V gives CDR1 SNHLY, CDR2 FYNNEI. The CDR3 is 12 residues long. V lost 11 bases to trimming and J lost 2 bases, with 13 bases between them. As DNA, the CDR3 is TGTGCCTCTCGGGGCGACCCCTACGAGCAGTACTTC. It codes for CASRGDPYEQYF.

This sequence joins TRBV10-3 and TRBJ2-7; 8 nucleotides line up with TRBD1. The CDR3 is 14 amino acids. V lost 0 bases, J lost 2 bases, and 0 bases stayed unmatched. Germline loops: CDR1 ENHRY, CDR2 SYGVKD. CDR3 coding DNA: TGTGCCATCAGTGAGTCGACAGGGGCCTACGAGCAGTACTTC. Encoded protein: CAISESTGAYEQYF.

V gene TRBV28 combines with J gene TRBJ2-7; D not resolved. Trimming took off 6 bases at V and 4 bases at J, with 7 bases between the two ends. The CDR3 covers 11 residues. The germline CDR1 and CDR2 sequences are MDHEN and SYDVKM. As DNA, the CDR3 is TGTGCCAGCAGCCGGATTTACGAGCAGTACTTC. It specifies CASSRIYEQYF.

The chain carries TRBV28 and TRBJ1-6, with a tentative D call TRBD1 (5 bases). The germline gives CDR1 MDHEN, CDR2 SYDVKM. Trimming took off 2 bases at V and 1 base at J, with 6 bases between the two ends. This CDR3 is built from 15 residues. The CDR3 protein is CASSLRGSYNSPLHF. CDR3 DNA: TGTGCCAGCAGTTTAAGGGGATCCTATAATTCACCCCTCCACTTT.

CDR3 in DNA: TGCGCCAGCAGCCAAGATGAACAGAAGAGCACAGATACGCAGTATTTT. Translated: CASSQDEQKSTDTQYF. The V gene is TRBV4-1, the J gene TRBJ2-3, with D unresolved. Germline-derived CDR1 and CDR2 are MGHRA and YSYEKL. Trimming took 0 bases from V and 0 from J, leaving 10 bases between them. CDR3 length equals 16 residues.

The rearrangement joins TRBV28 to TRBJ2-7; maybe TRBD2 (6 bases). CDR1 and CDR2 from the germline V gene are MDHEN and SYDVKM. The CDR3 is made up of 14 amino acids. Trimming pared 2 bases from V and 0 bases from J, leaving 8 bases between. The chain's CDR3 is CASSLAGSSYEQYF. In nucleotides, the CDR3 is TGTGCCAGCAGTTTAGCCGGGAGCTCCTACGAGCAGTACTTC.

V and J are TRBV5-1 and TRBJ2-2; D might be TRBD2 (6 bases). Trimming took off 2 bases at V and 5 bases at J, with 13 bases between the two ends. The CDR3 runs to 15 residues. Germline CDR1 reads SGHRS; CDR2 reads YFSETQ. The CDR3 coding sequence is TGCGCCAGCAGCTTCTACGGGAGCTTAACCGGGGAGCTGTTTTTT. Translating it yields CASSFYGSLTGELFF.